The clone carrying this TCR beta chain was observed at least ten times. Its target is not known. Other DNA sequences from this sample encode an identical CDR3 as well. The entry originates in a study of metastatic and nonmetastatic thyroid tumors. Study in general: Where malignant and benign thyroid patients were concerned, repertoires were compared across blood and tumor or nodule tissue.

MiXCR re-clonotyped the PCR reads for TCRdb. Among 35,000 to 40,000 clones listed, 17% were seen once. Prior to thyroid surgery, none of the patients had received any treatment. Overall study results and limits: In blood and tumor, TCR beta diversity was reportedly significantly higher in malignant thyroid tumors than in benign nodules.

CDR1 is SGHNT, CDR2 YYREEE, per germline (reference sequence). The CDR3 covers 15 residues. Germline trimming cut 5 bases from V and 4 bases from J; bases unmatched to any gene: 12. This chain connects TRBV5-4 to TRBJ2-7, with 7 bases aligning to TRBD1. The TCR sequence derives from a female donor with papillary thyroid cancer or a benign thyroid nodule (not recorded which). Some clones in this sample may be carry-over from other donors' samples. The sample comprised tumor tissue. Here the CDR3 DNA reads TGTGCCAGCAGTCGCCGGGACAGTCGAAAGTACGAGCAGTACTTC. Protein sequence: CASSRRDSRKYEQYF.